This TCR beta chain was sequenced for a study of blood T cell repertoires in COVID-19. About the research overall: Sources were T cells, B-cell-depleted T cells, or PBMCs; the material itself was cDNA or gDNA.

TCRdb keeps only in-frame clones here, not all; method: immunoSEQ multiplex PCR. The sample comprises approximately 350,000 clones, around 90% of which are singletons, and roughly 1.2% rests with the top ten. Germline V gene data show CDR1 as LNHDA and CDR2 as SQIVND (reference sequence). The CDR3 consists of 14 residues. V shed 2 bases and J shed 2 bases, with 9 bases lying between them. The origin of this receptor is a man aged 40-49 years with acute or convalescent COVID-19. The source material was peripheral blood. V usage is TRBV19 and J usage is TRBJ2-5; no firm D call. This CDR3 reads CASSIMWRQETQYF. In DNA form, the CDR3 reads TGTGCCAGTAGTATAATGTGGAGACAAGAGACCCAGTACTTC.